This is a list of T cell receptor beta chains from one sample in a study of blood T cell repertoires in COVID-19. Data came from immunoSEQ multiplex PCR; TCRdb stores just in-frame clones and leaves some out. The sample holds about 170,000 clones, 88% seen once. The specimen sequenced was peripheral blood. These receptors came from a man aged 45-65 years who had recovered from COVID-19. Each CDR3 is given with its conserved first and last residue. Each record gives: clone size, J gene, V gene, D gene, CDR3 DNA, CDR3 protein. A D gene is named only where the DNA matches it firmly. Size is stated for part of the rows, as once, few or many counts, or as a class when the clone is expanded.

>.|TRBJ1-2|TRBV30|.
TGTGCCTGGAGTGTACTTAGAGCTAACTATGGCTACACCTTC
CAWSVLRANYGYTF
>.|TRBJ2-1|TRBV6-6|.
TGTGCCAGCAGCGCACCGGGGAGCGATGAGCAGTTCTTC
CASSAPGSDEQFF
>.|TRBJ2-7|TRBV18|.
TGTGCCAGCTCATCTGGACAATCTGGCCCCTACGAGCAGTACTTC
CASSSGQSGPYEQYF
>.|TRBJ2-5|TRBV11-2|TRBD2
TGTGCCAGCAGCGGGACTAGCGGGGGTCGGGCATCCCAGTACTTC
CASSGTSGGRASQYF
>.|TRBJ2-7|TRBV6-2/TRBV6-3|.
TGTGCCAGCAGTTACTCTCCCGGGAGCGAGCAGTACTTC
CASSYSPGSEQYF
>.|TRBJ1-2|TRBV3-1/TRBV3-2|TRBD1
TGTGCCAGCAGCCTAAACCGGGACAGGGACTATGGCTACACCTTC
CASSLNRDRDYGYTF
>.|TRBJ2-3|TRBV13|TRBD2
TGTGCCAGCAGCTCCATAGCGGGGGGGGGAACAGATACGCAGTATTTT
CASSSIAGGGTDTQYF
>.|TRBJ2-1|TRBV6-4|TRBD2
TGTGCCAGCAGTGAGGGGAGCGGGGCTAGCAATGAGCAGTTCTTC
CASSEGSGASNEQFF
>.|TRBJ2-5|TRBV10-3|TRBD2
TGTGCCATCTCCACTAGCGGGGGGTCCGAGACCCAGTACTTC
CAISTSGGSETQYF
>once|TRBJ1-2|TRBV29-1|TRBD1
TGCAGCGTTGCGACAGGGGGCGATGGCTACACCTTC
CSVATGGDGYTF
>once|TRBJ1-4|TRBV28|.
TGTGCCAGCAGTCCCTTTAATGAAAAACTGTTTTTT
CASSPFNEKLFF
>.|TRBJ2-7|TRBV11-2|TRBD2
TGTGCCAGCAGCTCCCGGGGGGGCCCCCACGAGCAGTACTTC
CASSSRGGPHEQYF
>.|TRBJ2-3|TRBV5-4|TRBD2
TGTGCCAGCAGCTTTAGCGGGACCTCCACAGATACGCAGTATTTT
CASSFSGTSTDTQYF